This T cell receptor beta chain appears in the sequencing data of a study of T cell responses to AZD1222 COVID-19 vaccine. As regards this clone: Its antigen is currently unknown.

Study-wide points: Researchers took repertoire samples only after the peak T cell response had come.

V lost 3 bases and J 0 bases, leaving 16 bases between the germline ends. Per germline, CDR1 SGDLS and CDR2 YYNGEE. CDR3 length equals 17 residues. Produced via immunoSEQ multiplex PCR; TCRdb's table is partial and in-frame only. Seen here are 130,000 to 150,000 clones, under 95% observed once, and the top ten hold 4% to 6%. The sequences come from peripheral blood, collected on day 0 of AZD1222 vaccination. This clonotype originated in an adult in good health. The chain carries TRBV9 and TRBJ1-3, with D unresolved. The CDR3 loop reads CASSGDSSGASGNTIYF. CDR3 DNA: TGTGCCAGCAGCGGAGACTCTTCAGGTGCCTCTGGAAACACCATATATTTT. The complete variable domain, with remaining parts taken from reference TRBV9 and TRBJ1-3, reads DSGVTQTPKHLITATGQRVTLRCSPRSGDLSVYWYQQSLDQGLQFLIQYYNGEERAKGNILERFSAQQFPDLHSELNLSSLELGDSALYFCASSGDSSGASGNTIYFGEGSWLTVV.